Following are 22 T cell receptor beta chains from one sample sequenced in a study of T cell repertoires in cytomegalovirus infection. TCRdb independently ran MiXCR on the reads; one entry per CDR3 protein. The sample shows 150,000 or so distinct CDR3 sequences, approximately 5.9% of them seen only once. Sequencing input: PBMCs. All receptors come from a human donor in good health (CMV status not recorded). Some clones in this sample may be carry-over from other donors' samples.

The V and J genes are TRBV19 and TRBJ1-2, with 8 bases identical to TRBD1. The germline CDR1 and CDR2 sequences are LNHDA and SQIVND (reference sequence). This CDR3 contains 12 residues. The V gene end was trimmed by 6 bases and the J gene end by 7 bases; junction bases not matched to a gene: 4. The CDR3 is CASSRTGSGYTF. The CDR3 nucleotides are TGTGCCAGTAGCCGGACAGGGAGTGGCTACACCTTC.

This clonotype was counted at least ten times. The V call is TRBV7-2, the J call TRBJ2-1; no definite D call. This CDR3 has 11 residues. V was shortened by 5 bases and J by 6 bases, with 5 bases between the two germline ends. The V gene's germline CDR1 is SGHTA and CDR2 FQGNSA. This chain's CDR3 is CASSPVNEQFF. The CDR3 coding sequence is TGTGCCAGCAGCCCAGTCAATGAGCAGTTCTTC.

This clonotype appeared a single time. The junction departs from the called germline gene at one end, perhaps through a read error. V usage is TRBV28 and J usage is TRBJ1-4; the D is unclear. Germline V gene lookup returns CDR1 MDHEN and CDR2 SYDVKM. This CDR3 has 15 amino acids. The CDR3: CASNLVLTVDEKLFF. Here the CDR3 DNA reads TGTGCCAGCAATTTAGTTCTGACCGTGGACGAAAAACTGTTTTTT.

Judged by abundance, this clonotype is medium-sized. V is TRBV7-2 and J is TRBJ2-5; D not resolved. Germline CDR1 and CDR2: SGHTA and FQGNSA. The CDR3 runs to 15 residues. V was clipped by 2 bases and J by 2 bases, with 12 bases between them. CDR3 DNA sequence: TGTGCCAGCAGCTTAAATCCAGCCGGGCAAGAGACCCAGTACTTC. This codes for CASSLNPAGQETQYF.

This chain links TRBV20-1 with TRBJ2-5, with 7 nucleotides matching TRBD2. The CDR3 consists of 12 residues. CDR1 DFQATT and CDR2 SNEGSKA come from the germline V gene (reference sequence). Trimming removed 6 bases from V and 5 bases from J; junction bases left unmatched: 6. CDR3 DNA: TGCAGTGCCCGCGGGACTACGGAGACCCAGTACTTC. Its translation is CSARGTTETQYF.

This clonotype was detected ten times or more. CDR3 sequence: CASSSSGISTDTQYF. The CDR3 region has the DNA TGTGCCAGCAGCTCCAGCGGGATTAGCACAGATACGCAGTATTTT. The rearrangement joins TRBV7-2 to TRBJ2-3; the match to TRBD2 covers 7 bases. V was clipped by 4 bases and J by 0 bases; unmatched bases: 4. Germline CDR1 is SGHTA and CDR2 is FQGNSA. The CDR3 is 15 residues long.

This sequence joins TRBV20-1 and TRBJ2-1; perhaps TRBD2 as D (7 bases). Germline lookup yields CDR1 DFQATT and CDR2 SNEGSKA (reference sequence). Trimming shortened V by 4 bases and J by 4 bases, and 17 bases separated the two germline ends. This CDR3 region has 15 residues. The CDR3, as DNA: TGCAGTGCTAATCCTGTCGCGGGGGCTTACAATGAGCAGTTCTTC. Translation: CSANPVAGAYNEQFF.

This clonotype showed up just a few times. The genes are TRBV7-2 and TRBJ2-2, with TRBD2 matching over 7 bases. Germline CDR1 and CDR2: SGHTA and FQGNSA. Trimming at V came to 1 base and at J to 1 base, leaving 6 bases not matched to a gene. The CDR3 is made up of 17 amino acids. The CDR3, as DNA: TGTGCCAGCAGCTTAGTAGGAAGCGGGGTGAACACCGGGGAGCTGTTTTTT. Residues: CASSLVGSGVNTGELFF.

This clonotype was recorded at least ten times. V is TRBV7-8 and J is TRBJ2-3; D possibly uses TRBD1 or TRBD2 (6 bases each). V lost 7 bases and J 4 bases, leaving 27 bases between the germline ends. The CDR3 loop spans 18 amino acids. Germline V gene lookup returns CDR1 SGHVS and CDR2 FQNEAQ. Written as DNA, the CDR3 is TGTGCCAGCAAACTATCGGACGTCGGGGGCGGCTTCGCAGATACGCAGTATTTT. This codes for CASKLSDVGGGFADTQYF. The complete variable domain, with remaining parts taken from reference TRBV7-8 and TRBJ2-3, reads GAGVSQSPRYKVAKRGQDVALRCDPISGHVSLFWYQQALGQGPEFLTYFQNEAQLDKSGLPSDRFFAERPEGSVSTLKIQRTQQEDSAVYLCASKLSDVGGGFADTQYFGPGTRLTVL.

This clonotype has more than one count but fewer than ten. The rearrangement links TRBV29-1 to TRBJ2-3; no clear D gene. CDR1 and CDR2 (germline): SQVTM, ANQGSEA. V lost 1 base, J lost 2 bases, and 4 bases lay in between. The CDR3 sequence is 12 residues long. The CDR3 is CSVEGLTDTQYF. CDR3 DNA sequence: TGCAGCGTTGAAGGCCTCACAGATACGCAGTATTTT.

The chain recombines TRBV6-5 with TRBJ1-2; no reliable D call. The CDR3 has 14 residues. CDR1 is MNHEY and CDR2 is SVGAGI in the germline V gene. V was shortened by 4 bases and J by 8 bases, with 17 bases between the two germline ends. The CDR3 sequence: CASSFRLDSDGYTF. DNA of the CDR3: TGTGCCAGCAGTTTCAGACTAGATTCTGACGGCTACACCTTC.

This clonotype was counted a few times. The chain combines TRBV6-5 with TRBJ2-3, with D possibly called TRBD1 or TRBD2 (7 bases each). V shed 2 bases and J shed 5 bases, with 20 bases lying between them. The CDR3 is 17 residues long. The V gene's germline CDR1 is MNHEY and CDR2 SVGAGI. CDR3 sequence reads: CASSYQHLGRGGDTQYF. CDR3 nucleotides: TGTGCCAGCAGTTACCAGCATTTGGGCAGGGGGGGAGATACGCAGTATTTT.

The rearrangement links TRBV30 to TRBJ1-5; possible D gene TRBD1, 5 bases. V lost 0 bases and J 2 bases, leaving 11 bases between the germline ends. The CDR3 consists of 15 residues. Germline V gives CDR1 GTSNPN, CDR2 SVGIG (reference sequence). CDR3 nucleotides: TGTGCCTGGAGTGTACAAACGGGGGGCAATCAGCCCCAGCATTTT. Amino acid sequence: CAWSVQTGGNQPQHF.

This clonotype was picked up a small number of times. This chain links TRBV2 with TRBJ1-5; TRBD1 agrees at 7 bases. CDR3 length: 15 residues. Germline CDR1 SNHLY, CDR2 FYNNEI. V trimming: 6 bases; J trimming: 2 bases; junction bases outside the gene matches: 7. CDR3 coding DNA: TGTGCCAGCAGGGAAAACAGGGGCCGCAATCAGCCCCAGCATTTT. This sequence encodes CASRENRGRNQPQHF.

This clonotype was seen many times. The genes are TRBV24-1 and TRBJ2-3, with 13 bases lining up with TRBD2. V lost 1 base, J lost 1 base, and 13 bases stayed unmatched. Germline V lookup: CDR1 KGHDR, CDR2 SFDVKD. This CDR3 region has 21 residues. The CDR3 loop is CATSDFRGLAGDLNRTDTQYF. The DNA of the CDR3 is TGTGCCACCAGTGATTTCCGAGGACTAGCGGGGGACCTGAATCGCACAGATACGCAGTATTTT.

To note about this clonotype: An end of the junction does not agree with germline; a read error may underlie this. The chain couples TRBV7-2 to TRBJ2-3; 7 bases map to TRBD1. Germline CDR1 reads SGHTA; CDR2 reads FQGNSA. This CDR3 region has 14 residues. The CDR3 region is CSSSRNRGADTQYF. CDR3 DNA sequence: TGTAGCAGCAGCCGGAACAGGGGCGCCGATACGCAGTATTTT.

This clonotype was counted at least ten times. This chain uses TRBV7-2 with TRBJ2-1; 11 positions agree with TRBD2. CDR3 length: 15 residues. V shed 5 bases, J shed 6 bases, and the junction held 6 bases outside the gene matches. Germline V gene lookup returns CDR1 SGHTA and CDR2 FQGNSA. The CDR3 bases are TGTGCCAGCAGCCAACTAGCGGGGGCAGTCAATGAGCAGTTCTTC. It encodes CASSQLAGAVNEQFF.

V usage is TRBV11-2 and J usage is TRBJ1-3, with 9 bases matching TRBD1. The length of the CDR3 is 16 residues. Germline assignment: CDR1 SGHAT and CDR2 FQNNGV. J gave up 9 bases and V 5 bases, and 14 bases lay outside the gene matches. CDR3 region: CASSDGAGTGLSTIYF. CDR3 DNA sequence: TGTGCCAGCAGCGACGGAGCCGGGACAGGGCTAAGCACCATATATTTT.

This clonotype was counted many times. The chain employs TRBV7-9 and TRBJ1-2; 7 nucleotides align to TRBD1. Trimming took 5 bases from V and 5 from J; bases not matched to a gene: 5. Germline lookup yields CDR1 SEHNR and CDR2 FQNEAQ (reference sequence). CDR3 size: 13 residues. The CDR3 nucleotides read TGTGCCAGCAGCCTAGGGGACAGATATGGCTACACCTTC. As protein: CASSLGDRYGYTF.

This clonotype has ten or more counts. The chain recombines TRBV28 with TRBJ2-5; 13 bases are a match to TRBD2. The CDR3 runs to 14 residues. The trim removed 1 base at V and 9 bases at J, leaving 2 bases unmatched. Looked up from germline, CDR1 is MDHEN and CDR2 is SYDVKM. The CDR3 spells CASSLLGLAGAQYF. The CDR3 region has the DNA TGTGCCAGCAGTTTATTAGGACTAGCGGGGGCCCAGTACTTC.

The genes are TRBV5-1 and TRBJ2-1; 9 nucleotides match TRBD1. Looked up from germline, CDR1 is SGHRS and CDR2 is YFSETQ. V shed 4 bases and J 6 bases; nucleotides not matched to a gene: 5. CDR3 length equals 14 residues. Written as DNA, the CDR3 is TGCGCCAGCAGCCCTAGGACAGGGGTCAATGAGCAGTTCTTC. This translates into CASSPRTGVNEQFF.

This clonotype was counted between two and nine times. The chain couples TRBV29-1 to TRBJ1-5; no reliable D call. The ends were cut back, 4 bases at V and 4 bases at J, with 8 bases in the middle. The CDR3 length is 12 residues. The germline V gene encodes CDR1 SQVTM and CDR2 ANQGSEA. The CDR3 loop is CSVGGGNQPQHF. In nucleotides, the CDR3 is TGCAGCGTTGGGGGAGGGAATCAGCCCCAGCATTTT.